Shown below are 26 T cell receptor beta chains from a single sample sequenced in a study of identical twins. In TCRdb, the 5' RACE reads were re-called with MiXCR into one record per CDR3 protein. The table lists fewer than 800,000 distinct CDR3 sequences, roughly 6.6% of them singletons. A further study also used this sample, focusing on yellow fever vaccine responses in identical twins.

Sequencing used PBMCs. Receptors originate from a woman under 30 in good health.

V gene TRBV6-1 combines with J gene TRBJ2-7; D unresolved. The CDR3 length is 13 residues. Germline CDR1 and CDR2: MNHNS and SASEGT. Trimming stripped 7 bases from V and 0 bases from J, with 10 bases between. DNA of the CDR3: TGTGCCAGCACGGGCATCAGCTCCTACGAGCAGTACGTC. Its protein is CASTGISSYEQYV.

Ten or more counts support this clonotype. The J gene is TRBJ2-7, the V gene TRBV12-3 or TRBV12-4; TRBD1 matches 7 bases. The trim removed 3 bases at V and 2 bases at J, leaving 4 bases unmatched. This CDR3 contains 14 residues. The CDR3 coding sequence is TGTGCCAGCAGTTTTTCGGACAGGCCCTACGAGCAGTACTTC. Translated: CASSFSDRPYEQYF.

This clonotype was observed many times. In nucleotides, the CDR3 is TGTGCCATGGAAGGGGGAACTGGAAACACCATATATTTT. It translates to CAMEGGTGNTIYF. The V call is TRBV10-3, the J call TRBJ1-3, with D possibly TRBD1 on 6 matching bases. Trimming removed 9 bases at V and 2 bases at J, with 11 bases between. Germline loops: CDR1 ENHRY, CDR2 SYGVKD. This CDR3 has 13 amino acids.

V is TRBV7-8 and J is TRBJ2-7, with D perhaps assigned TRBD1 or TRBD2 (5 bases each). V was trimmed by 3 bases and J by 6 bases, leaving 18 bases between them. Germline CDR1 reads SGHVS; CDR2 reads FQNEAQ. The CDR3 sequence is 15 residues long. The DNA of the CDR3 is TGTGCCAGCAGCTTGGGGACGGGTCCCCTCGGCGAGCAGTACTTC. It specifies CASSLGTGPLGEQYF.

The CDR3, as DNA: TGTGCCAGCAACCTAGGGGGACGGAACACCGGGGAGCTGTTTTTT. It is translated as CASNLGGRNTGELFF. The V and J genes are TRBV11-2 and TRBJ2-2; D is possibly TRBD1 (6 bases). Germline lookup yields CDR1 SGHAT and CDR2 FQNNGV. The CDR3 has 15 residues. The ends were cut back, 7 bases at V and 1 base at J, with 13 bases in the middle.

This clonotype was seen many times. The chain has TRBV7-9 and TRBJ2-7, with TRBD2 identical over 12 bases. The V gene's germline CDR1 is SEHNR and CDR2 FQNEAQ (reference sequence). CDR3 length equals 15 residues. Trimming at V came to 5 bases and at J to 2 bases, leaving 4 bases not matched to a gene. The CDR3 loop is CASSERTSGTYEQYF. In nucleotides, the CDR3 is TGTGCCAGCAGCGAGAGGACTAGCGGGACCTACGAGCAGTACTTC.

In this sample, this clonotype turned up a few times. The chain combines TRBV9 with TRBJ2-7; 7 nucleotides align to TRBD2. Germline V lookup: CDR1 SGDLS, CDR2 YYNGEE. The CDR3 sequence is 14 residues long. J gave up 3 bases and V 0 bases, and 3 bases lay outside the gene matches. The CDR3 protein is CASSVDGGSYEQYF. The CDR3, as DNA: TGTGCCAGCAGCGTAGACGGGGGGAGCTACGAGCAGTACTTC.

The CDR3 region has the DNA TGTGCCAGCAAAGACGACTCCCCCAATACGCAGTATTTT. Residues: CASKDDSPNTQYF. This chain uses TRBV2 with TRBJ2-3; D ambiguous. This CDR3 has 13 amino acids. The germline V gene has CDR1 SNHLY and CDR2 FYNNEI. V gave up 7 bases and J gave up 7 bases, with 15 bases separating them. The full variable domain, with the rest looked up from reference TRBV2 and TRBJ2-3, is EPEVTQTPSHQVTQMGQEVILRCVPISNHLYFYWYRQILGQKVEFLVSFYNNEISEKSEIFDDQFSVERPDGSNFTLKIRSTKLEDSAMYFCASKDDSPNTQYFGPGTRLTVL.

This clonotype occurred a few times. The chain is built from TRBV19 and TRBJ2-1, with 7 bases identical to TRBD1. The CDR3 runs 16 residues. Germline assignment: CDR1 LNHDA and CDR2 SQIVND (reference sequence). With 5 bases clipped from V and 6 bases from J, the junction kept 13 bases outside the gene matches. The CDR3 loop reads CASSPSTGRYRNEQFF. The CDR3, as DNA: TGTGCCAGTAGTCCCTCGACAGGGCGCTACCGCAATGAGCAGTTCTTC.

This clonotype was observed a handful of times. The chain is built from TRBV6-1 and TRBJ1-2; D call uncertain. The germline gives CDR1 MNHNS, CDR2 SASEGT. The V end lost 8 bases, the J end lost 8 bases, and 15 bases lay between the germline ends. The CDR3 runs to 12 residues. The chain's CDR3 is CASSSRTSGYTF. CDR3 sequence (DNA): TGTGCCAGCTCGAGTAGGACGTCAGGCTACACCTTC.

This clonotype was seen a few times. The CDR3 bases are TGTGCCACCAGCCGGGGACTAGGCTCCTACAATGAGCAGTTCTTC. Translating gives CATSRGLGSYNEQFF. This chain uses TRBV15 with TRBJ2-1, with TRBD2 matching 8 bases. CDR1 is LNHNV, CDR2 YYDKDF, per germline (reference sequence). The CDR3 is 15 residues long. After removal of 5 bases from V and 0 bases from J, the junction contained 3 bases not matched to a gene.

This rearrangement joins TRBV5-1 to TRBJ2-2; no definite D call. The germline gives CDR1 SGHRS, CDR2 YFSETQ. The CDR3 is 15 residues long. With 4 bases removed from V and 0 bases from J, the gap between germline ends came to 10 bases. The chain's CDR3 is CASSPRQTNTGELFF. The CDR3 DNA is TGCGCCAGCAGCCCCCGGCAGACGAACACCGGGGAGCTGTTTTTT.

This clonotype was seen repeatedly, ten times or more. V and J are TRBV6-1 and TRBJ2-4; D not certain. The CDR3 runs 14 residues. Germline CDR1 MNHNS, CDR2 SASEGT. V gave up 3 bases and J gave up 0 bases, with 6 bases separating them. CDR3 in DNA: TGTGCCAGCAGTGACCGGGTAGCCAAAAACATTCAGTACTTC. As protein: CASSDRVAKNIQYF.

The CDR3 nucleotides read TGTGCCAGCAGCCAGGCAGGGGGCCTTCTAGAGACCCAGTACTTC. Translated: CASSQAGGLLETQYF. This rearrangement joins TRBV14 to TRBJ2-5; 8 nucleotides line up with TRBD1. After removal of 3 bases from V and 4 bases from J, the junction contained 7 bases not matched to a gene. Germline CDR1 is SGHDN and CDR2 is FVKESK. CDR3 length equals 15 residues. Combining the CDR3 with reference TRBV14 and TRBJ2-5 gives the whole variable domain EAGVTQFPSHSVIEKGQTVTLRCDPISGHDNLYWYRRVMGKEIKFLLHFVKESKQDESGMPNNRFLAERTGGTYSTLKVQPAELEDSGVYFCASSQAGGLLETQYFGPGTRLLVL.

This clonotype was found many times. The chain couples TRBV29-1 to TRBJ2-7; 16 nucleotides match TRBD2. Per germline, CDR1 SQVTM and CDR2 ANQGSEA. J gave up 12 bases and V 6 bases, and 8 bases lay outside the gene matches. This CDR3 contains 13 residues. The CDR3 loop reads CSVGGLAGGPLYF. The CDR3 bases are TGCAGCGTGGGGGGACTAGCGGGAGGGCCTCTGTACTTC.

The rearrangement uses TRBV10-3 and TRBJ2-3; tentatively, D is TRBD2 (5 bases). The CDR3 sequence is 14 residues long. CDR1 and CDR2 from the germline V gene are ENHRY and SYGVKD. V gave up 10 bases and J gave up 7 bases, with 21 bases separating them. CDR3 in amino acids: CATRALSDGNTQYF. The CDR3 DNA is TGTGCCACGAGGGCCCTCTCGGATGGTAATACGCAGTATTTT.

This clonotype was seen only a few times. J is TRBJ1-1 and V is TRBV10-3; D unresolved. The CDR3 totals 13 residues. The germline V gene encodes CDR1 ENHRY and CDR2 SYGVKD. The V gene lost 2 bases and the J gene lost 5 bases, with 9 bases spanning the gap. CDR3 amino acids: CAISERGWTEAFF. CDR3 bases: TGTGCCATCAGTGAGCGGGGTTGGACTGAAGCTTTCTTT.

This clonotype was found a few times. This chain links TRBV7-8 with TRBJ2-7; D not certain. Per germline, CDR1 SGHVS and CDR2 FQNEAQ. The CDR3 spans 13 residues. Trimming removed 2 bases at V and 7 bases at J, with 12 bases between. CDR3 bases: TGTGCCAGCAGCTTAAACCTTCTCGAGGAGCAGTACGTC. This sequence encodes CASSLNLLEEQYV.

At least ten counts were recorded for this clonotype. V is TRBV7-2 and J is TRBJ1-5; TRBD1 matches at 12 bases. The germline gives CDR1 SGHTA, CDR2 FQGNSA. This CDR3 has 16 residues. The ends lost 5 bases at V and 5 bases at J; junction bases unmatched: 7. This CDR3 reads CASSRAGQGAHQPQHF. DNA for the CDR3: TGTGCCAGCAGCAGGGCGGGACAGGGGGCTCATCAGCCCCAGCATTTT.

There are many counts of this clonotype. CDR3 in DNA: TGTGCCATCAGTGCTCTCGGCAGCTCCTACGAGCAGTACGTC. Protein: CAISALGSSYEQYV. The chain joins TRBV10-3 to TRBJ2-7, with unresolved D. The CDR3 extends over 14 amino acids. CDR1 and CDR2 from the germline V gene are ENHRY and SYGVKD. Deletions cut 4 bases from V and 0 bases from J, with 10 bases between.

The chain is built from TRBV5-1 and TRBJ1-2; no firm D call. V was cut by 4 bases and J by 0 bases, with 10 bases left in between. This CDR3 has 14 amino acids. The germline CDR1 and CDR2 sequences are SGHRS and YFSETQ. CDR3 sequence (DNA): TGCGCCAGCAGCACTTTACAGCCTAACTATGGCTACACCTTC. Its protein product is CASSTLQPNYGYTF.

In this sample, this clonotype turned up many times. The J gene is TRBJ2-1, the V gene TRBV6-1; D is undetermined. This CDR3 region has 13 residues. V lost 4 bases, J lost 3 bases, and 7 bases lay in between. Germline V gene lookup returns CDR1 MNHNS and CDR2 SASEGT. DNA of the CDR3: TGTGCCAGCAGTGCGGACCTCTACAATGAGCAGTTCTTC. Encoded protein: CASSADLYNEQFF.

This chain links TRBV20-1 with TRBJ2-1; tentatively, D is TRBD1 or TRBD2 (5 bases each). Germline-derived CDR1 and CDR2 are DFQATT and SNEGSKA (reference sequence). Deletions cut 0 bases from V and 4 bases from J, with 13 bases between. CDR3 length equals 15 residues. The CDR3 DNA reads TGCAGTGCTAGAGATAGTGGGGGACCGTACAATGAGCAGTTCTTC. Encoded protein: CSARDSGGPYNEQFF.

This clonotype showed up many times. The chain combines TRBV6-6 with TRBJ2-1; D not resolved. Germline V gene data show CDR1 as MNHNY and CDR2 as SVGAGI (reference sequence). Trimming took 4 bases from V and 6 from J, leaving 10 bases between them. The CDR3 has 13 amino acids. The CDR3 region is CASSFDTGNEQFF. The CDR3 bases are TGTGCCAGCAGTTTCGACACTGGCAATGAGCAGTTCTTC.

This clonotype occurred a few times. The chain uses TRBV20-1 and TRBJ1-2; D possibly corresponds to TRBD1 (5 bases). Trimming left V 6 bases short and J 4 bases short, with 15 bases between. From germline, CDR1 is DFQATT and CDR2 SNEGSKA (reference sequence). There are 13 residues in the CDR3. CDR3 bases: TGCAGTGCGATTAAGGGACGCAGCTATGGCTACACCTTC. As protein: CSAIKGRSYGYTF.

This clonotype has at least ten counts. This chain joins TRBV5-4 and TRBJ2-1, with TRBD2 identical over 10 bases. The CDR3 spans 18 residues. With 5 bases clipped from V and 9 bases from J, the junction kept 20 bases outside the gene matches. Germline V CDR1 and CDR2: SGHNT, YYREEE (reference sequence). The DNA for the CDR3 is TGTGCCAGCAGTCCGGAGCCTAGCGGGAGTCCGTATGCTGGTGAGCAGTTCTTC. Amino acid sequence: CASSPEPSGSPYAGEQFF.